This T cell receptor beta chain was captured in a study of blood T cell repertoires in COVID-19. About the study: Researchers got acute and convalescent COVID-19 samples from the United States, Italy and Spain.

In the source study's methods: Amplification from reference gene primers served as the basis for estimated nucleated cell counts. TCRdb's copy holds only in-frame clones and misses some; the assay was immunoSEQ multiplex PCR. Clone size and the V and J calls come from that table; the DNA yielded D and trimming. The table includes some 200,000 clones, around 94% detected once. Recruited during active infection, patients (from Seattle) were subsequently followed longitudinally. Sequenced: peripheral blood. This clonotype was obtained from a young man with COVID-19, enrolled during active disease.

CDR3 bases: TGCGCCAGCAGCCAAGACGGACAGAATCAGCCCCAGCATTTT. Amino acids: CASSQDGQNQPQHF. The chain uses TRBV4-1 and TRBJ1-5; D is perhaps TRBD1 (6 bases). Trimming took 0 bases from V and 4 from J, leaving 7 bases between them. The CDR3 consists of 14 residues. Germline lookup yields CDR1 MGHRA and CDR2 YSYEKL.